This T cell receptor (beta chain) came from a study of cytomegalovirus exposure and HLA in healthy donors (dated by TCRdb to the late 2010s). For the study in its entirety: An earlier analysis of several hundred of the donors reported 250 to 300 Gb of sequence data and around 100 million unique TCR beta sequences obtained from around 170 million T cells. Approximately 330 gigabases of sequencing data and around 85 million unique TCR sequences made up an early release that covered approximately 700 HLA-typed donors. Among the roughly 400 genotyped donors, about 85% belonged to the genetic ancestry cluster associated with self-reported Caucasian donors. The study aimed to test whether cataloging public T cell receptors could reveal signatures of past pathogen exposure. The study profiled the T cell repertoires of 666 subjects by immunosequencing and related them to cytomegalovirus serostatus. In addition to the first cohort of 650 to 750 subjects, a separate validation cohort of approximately 120 different subjects was used. To predict cytomegalovirus infection status, the study combined high-throughput TCR immunosequencing, statistical association of individual TCRs with disease status, and machine learning. A later analysis re-examined previously published TCR beta repertoires from about 700 donors and added high-resolution HLA genotyping to investigate patterns of TCR occurrence. Rather than using new phenotypic data, the later analysis identified candidate immune exposures from TCR beta sequences and from how often those sequences occurred across donors. An earlier analysis of nearly 600 of the donors applied high-throughput TCR beta sequencing to assess whether each TCR beta V gene segment acted as functional or pseudogenic. Alongside the repertoire data, information on donor age, sex, ethnicity and CMV serostatus was compiled. In a later genetic analysis, genome-wide SNP genotypes for about three fifths of the roughly 670 donors were used, and that subset was treated as a discovery cohort. Every repertoire in the discovery cohort had been generated on one and the same sequencing platform. Both class I and class II loci were covered by HLA typing, at four-digit resolution. The number of typed donors differed by locus: about 629-630 for A, B, C, DRB1 and DQB1; some 540 for DQA1; roughly 600 for DPA1; and about 450 for DPB1. Because of strong linkage in the cohort, roughly five DR-DQ haplotypes were treated as single units for association and clustering. Across 300 to 500 genotyped donors of the cohort, an average of about 240,000 unique TCR beta nucleotide sequences per donor were sequenced, and around 20% of those sequences were non-productive.

The cohort consisted of 600 to 750 healthy bone marrow donors. All cohort members were sampled while nominally healthy, although unrecorded immune exposures were likely present. The donor was CMV seropositive and belonged to the group of 250 to 300 seropositive cohort members. Every donor gave a peripheral blood sample, and the peripheral blood mononuclear cells from that sample were used for TCR beta sequencing. The Qiagen DNeasy Blood Extraction Kit was used to extract genomic DNA from the blood cell samples. Libraries were made using the immunoSEQ multiplex PCR assay. A mixture of 60 forward primers for TCR Vbeta segments and 13 reverse primers for TCR Jbeta segments was used in the multiplex PCR. The CDR3 region of rearranged TCR beta genes was amplified from genomic DNA with a multiplex PCR assay. Amplified TCR beta libraries were sequenced as 87-base-pair reads on the Illumina HiSeq System. The paper's data handling went like this. A later analysis counted about 80 million unique TCR beta chains across the approximately 700 repertoires, and 9 million to 14 million of these chains were shared by at least two donors. A nearest-neighbor algorithm error-corrected the raw reads and collapsed the reads into unique sequences, merging closely related sequences to remove PCR and sequencing errors. CDR3 sequences were aligned to IMGT reference sequences to assign V, D and J gene segments. For a sequence to be retained, a match of at least six nucleotides was required to both a V gene segment and a J gene segment. Rearrangements were called productive when the CDR3 lacked stop codons and stayed in frame with V and J; all others were non-productive. Following IMGT convention, CDR3 was defined as the stretch from the second conserved V-encoded cysteine up to the conserved J-encoded phenylalanine. Sequences without an unambiguous match to a single V gene segment were excluded from the earlier analysis of a few hundred of the donors. An earlier analysis of almost 600 of the donors classified V segments as functional when productive rearrangements were above 56.7% and as segregating when the standard deviation between donors was above 5%. A statistical classification framework was built for diagnosing cytomegalovirus status from the catalog of TCR beta chain sequences. In a later analysis, V and J genes were assigned by comparing TCR nucleotide sequences against IMGT/GENE-DB human TR gene sequences. A later analysis assigned CDR3 sequences and most-parsimonious VDJ recombination scenarios with the TCRdist pipeline. In a later analysis, each TCR beta chain was defined by its CDR3 amino acid sequence together with its V-gene family, and reads lacking a unique V-gene family were excluded. A later analysis removed 550 to 700 highly shared, low-generation-probability nucleotide sequences to deal with suspected cross-contamination and a sequencing artifact. In a later analysis, a clonal expansion index for each public chain was calculated from normalized within-repertoire ranks of inferred template counts. Generation probabilities in a later analysis came from a VDJ recombination model fitted to out-of-frame rearrangements, and those results were checked against IGoR. In a later analysis, hypergeometric tests were used to score TCR-TCR, TCR-HLA and TCR-CMV co-occurrence, with a repertoire-size bias correction applied to TCR pairs. In a later analysis, false discovery rates were estimated by permuting HLA or CMV assignments 20 times. In a later analysis, co-occurring TCRs were grouped using DBSCAN, and TCRdist sequence similarity was added for clustering within HLA-allele-positive subsets. Co-occurrence clustering excluded repertoires with fewer than 30,000 or more than 120,000 public chains, plus five with anomalous nucleotide sharing. TCRdb retrieved this table from immuneACCESS and kept in-frame rearrangements only. Not all clones are present; in checked studies, unresolved V genes account for under half, and no reason is known for the remainder. V, J and clone size were drawn from that table, and D and trimming were deduced from the DNA. A total of more than 140,000 clones appear in this sample, 64% of them only once. The ten largest clones capture 3% of the sample.

V loses 3 bases of germline sequence and J loses 2 bases, and the interval between the two ends is 13 bases. Looking up the germline V gene yields CDR1 ENHRY and CDR2 SYGVKD. Reading from cysteine to phenylalanine, the CDR3 counts 15 amino acids. The only DNA kept is the CDR3, 45 bases in frame from the first base. Beyond this particular receptor, the publication reports: Linkage disequilibrium might explain the correlated functional status among segregating V segments, but an unknown experimental factor could not be ruled out. The presence/absence analyses assumed that sequencing depth was roughly uniform across donors, and that assumption may not be true. Because some donors lacked HLA typing at each locus, the association tests relied only on the typed subset. It was suggested by the authors that the approach could potentially be generalized to other disease states and immunological phenotypes. Cytomegalovirus status was reported to be diagnosed by the classifier with high specificity and sensitivity in both the original and validation cohorts. A total of about 150 TCR beta chains were listed by the study as associated with cytomegalovirus. When HLA alleles, especially DR and DQ, strongly co-occurred, TCR associations were difficult to assign to individual alleles. For the cohort, immune exposure information was limited to CMV serostatus. Compared with the approximately 710-donor mean, donors in an Asian-associated ancestry cluster had fewer N-insertions in productive TCRs, according to a later genetic analysis. An earlier analysis of approximately 570 of the donors showed that most TCR beta V segments appeared in productive rearrangements either about 90% or about 30% of the time, which broadly matched IMGT annotations. A further reported finding was that TCR beta sequences accurately predicted the HLA-A and HLA-B alleles for most subjects in the first cohort. Some IMGT-functional V segments, including TRBV6-2 and TRBV6-3, could not be distinguished by the 87-base-pair reads and were therefore excluded. The cohort was sequenced for TCR beta chains only, and without alpha or paired-chain data the features that could be detected were limited. A later analysis found that most CMV-associated TCR beta chains appeared HLA-restricted, with HLA associations seemingly driven largely by CMV exposure. In a later analysis, some 18,000 TCR beta sequences were associated with specific HLA alleles at a false discovery rate of 0.05. Because counts were too low, seventeen rarely observed V segments, including chromosome 9 orphons, were left out of the earlier analysis of 587 of the donors. A later analysis found that TCR association rates varied across HLA loci, with DRB1 alleles showing the most associated TCRs and HLA-C alleles the fewest. In a later analysis, HLA-associated TCR beta chains were found to be more clonally expanded and to have lower generation probabilities than equally common non-associated chains. In a later analysis, several top co-occurrence clusters were reported to appear linked to parvovirus B19, influenza, CMV and Epstein-Barr virus. While some public TCRs were present in many individuals, most TCR sequences turned up only very rarely across donors. A cluster of highly shared sequence variants was judged likely to be a technical artifact of the sequencing pipeline. Three of the identified cytomegalovirus-associated TCR beta chains were confirmed in vitro to be specific for cytomegalovirus antigens. V-gene and J-gene trimming of TCR beta chains was associated with a missense DCLRE1C variant in a later genetic analysis, and the association was replicated in an independent cohort.

In this sample, this clone turned up a few times. Its antigen is currently not known. Per-base quality was not reported, and no clone a single base away is much larger than it. The TCR comes from a woman in her twenties or thirties in good health and CMV-seropositive. The chain joins TRBV10-3 to TRBJ2-5; D gene: possibly TRBD1, on 6 matching bases. Input material: PBMCs. In nucleotide form, the sequence is TGTGCCATCAGTGACCGGGACACATTACAAGAGACCCAGTACTTC. Its protein is CAISDRDTLQETQYF.